These 23 T cell receptor beta chains share one sample of origin, sequenced in a study of shared clonotypes between healthy human individuals. The repertoire was sequenced with immunoSEQ multiplex PCR; TCRdb's copy has only in-frame clones and lacks some. This repertoire shows a few million clones, roughly nine tenths found once; its top ten account for under 0.15%. The material sequenced was naive CD4+ T cells sorted from blood. This sample's subset: CD45RA+ positively selected. These receptors came from a young man in good health.

Details on this clone: This sample includes further DNA sequences coding for the same CDR3. CDR3 in DNA: TGCGCCAGCAGCTTTGGCGGTTCTTACGAGCAGTACTTC. Its protein is CASSFGGSYEQYF. The chain carries TRBV5-1 and TRBJ2-7, with D unclear. The CDR3 covers 13 residues. V lost 2 bases and J lost 4, with 10 bases in between. The germline V gene encodes CDR1 SGHRS and CDR2 YFSETQ.

Regarding this clone: Other DNA sequences from this sample encode an identical CDR3 as well. The chain has TRBV11-2 and TRBJ1-2; the D is unclear. The CDR3 loop spans 13 amino acids. CDR1 and CDR2 from the germline V gene are SGHAT and FQNNGV. V lost 5 bases and J 2 bases, leaving 9 bases between the germline ends. CDR3: CASSPDGNYGYTF. In DNA form, the CDR3 reads TGTGCCAGCAGCCCCGACGGAAACTATGGCTACACCTTC. The full variable domain, rest sourced from reference TRBV11-2 and TRBJ1-2, is EAGVAQSPRYKIIEKRQSVAFWCNPISGHATLYWYQQILGQGPKLLIQFQNNGVVDDSQLPKDRFSAERLKGVDSTLKIQPAKLEDSAVYLCASSPDGNYGYTFGSGTRLTVV.

To note about this clone: This specimen includes other DNA sequences encoding the same CDR3. The chain combines TRBV18 with TRBJ1-4, with D perhaps matching TRBD1 (5 bases). The germline V gene encodes CDR1 KGHSH and CDR2 LQKENI. This CDR3 is built from 14 residues. V lost 0 bases and J lost 8, with 10 bases in between. The CDR3 region is CASSPPPGREKLFF. The CDR3 DNA follows: TGTGCCAGCTCACCACCGCCAGGGCGGGAAAAACTGTTTTTT.

The rearrangement uses TRBV29-1 and TRBJ2-1; possible D gene TRBD1, 8 bases. V was pared by 7 bases and J by 7 bases, with 20 bases between. In germline, CDR1 is SQVTM, CDR2 ANQGSEA. There are 14 residues in the CDR3. CDR3 bases: TGCAGCGCCACCTCGGACAGGGAGGGGAATGAGCAGTTCTTC. Residues: CSATSDREGNEQFF.

This clone was detected only once. The chain couples TRBV12-5 to TRBJ1-1; 7 positions agree with TRBD1. V shed 5 bases, J shed 4 bases, and the junction held 4 bases outside the gene matches. This CDR3 has 13 residues. CDR1 and CDR2 from the germline V gene are LGHNT and FRNRAP. The CDR3 sequence is CASGDHRGTEAFF. The DNA of the CDR3 is TGTGCTAGTGGTGACCACAGGGGCACTGAAGCTTTCTTT. Full variable domain (remainder filled in from reference TRBV12-5 and TRBJ1-1): DARVTQTPRHKVTEMGQEVTMRCQPILGHNTVFWYRQTMMQGLELLAYFRNRAPLDDSGMPKDRFSAEMPDATLATLKIQPSEPRDSAVYFCASGDHRGTEAFFGQGTRLTVV.

The V and J genes are TRBV10-3 and TRBJ2-2, with 8 bases identical to TRBD1. Looked up from germline, CDR1 is ENHRY and CDR2 is SYGVKD. The CDR3 is made up of 15 amino acids. V was clipped by 10 bases and J by 1 base; unmatched bases: 8. The CDR3 bases are TGTGCCACCCTCCCGGGACAGGTGAACACCGGGGAGCTGTTTTTT. Protein sequence: CATLPGQVNTGELFF.

The chain links TRBV7-3 to TRBJ1-1; tentative D call: TRBD1 (5 bases). Germline V gene lookup returns CDR1 SGHTA and CDR2 FQGTGA. V was cut by 2 bases and J by 4 bases, with 11 bases left in between. There are 14 residues in the CDR3. The CDR3 region is CASSLQGLGTEAFF. The DNA of the CDR3 is TGTGCCAGCAGCTTACAGGGCCTAGGCACTGAAGCTTTCTTT.

The chain uses TRBV5-1 and TRBJ2-2, with 10 bases that match TRBD1. Germline values: CDR1 SGHRS, CDR2 YFSETQ. CDR3 length: 15 residues. V lost 7 bases, J lost 8 bases, and 11 bases stayed unmatched. CDR3 nucleotide sequence: TGCGCCAGCGCGGCCGGGACAGGGGTCACAGGGGAGCTGTTTTTT. This translates into CASAAGTGVTGELFF. The whole variable domain, filled in from reference TRBV5-1 and TRBJ2-2, reads KAGVTQTPRYLIKTRGQQVTLSCSPISGHRSVSWYQQTPGQGLQFLFEYFSETQRNKGNFPGRFSGRQFSNSRSEMNVSTLELGDSALYLCASAAGTGVTGELFFGEGSRLTVL.

The chain recombines TRBV30 with TRBJ2-5, with D perhaps matching TRBD2 (5 bases). The V end was cut by 2 bases, the J end by 5 bases, with 15 bases between. CDR1 is GTSNPN, CDR2 SVGIG, per germline (reference sequence). The CDR3 extends over 14 amino acids. CDR3 in amino acids: CAWSRDSSGETQYF. As DNA, the CDR3 is TGTGCCTGGAGTAGAGACTCTTCGGGGGAGACCCAGTACTTC.

V usage is TRBV10-3 and J usage is TRBJ2-7; a weak D match, TRBD2 (6 bases). The ends were cut back, 10 bases at V and 3 bases at J, with 16 bases in the middle. CDR1 is ENHRY, CDR2 SYGVKD, per germline. The CDR3 runs 13 residues. CDR3 nucleotides: TGTGCCACCACAACCGCCGGGGGCTACGAGCAGTACTTC. Translated, it gives CATTTAGGYEQYF.

The rearrangement joins TRBV2 to TRBJ2-5; 11 positions match TRBD1. The CDR3 covers 18 residues. Per the germline V gene, CDR1 is SNHLY and CDR2 is FYNNEI. The ends lost 3 bases at V and 2 bases at J; junction bases unmatched: 11. CDR3 loop: CASSERLWGTGGQETQYF. Written as DNA, the CDR3 is TGTGCCAGCAGTGAGCGGTTATGGGGGACAGGGGGGCAAGAGACCCAGTACTTC.

The chain uses TRBV18 and TRBJ2-5, with D tentatively TRBD2 (6 bases). This CDR3 has 13 residues. Germline V CDR1 and CDR2: KGHSH, LQKENI. Deletions cut 10 bases from V and 1 base from J, with 13 bases between. CDR3 coding DNA: TGTGCCACTGGGGCGGGGACCCAAGAGACCCAGTACTTC. Its translation: CATGAGTQETQYF.

The chain recombines TRBV5-4 with TRBJ2-1, with TRBD2 identical over 9 bases. The CDR3 is 16 amino acids. CDR1 is SGHNT and CDR2 is YYREEE in the germline V gene (reference sequence). J gave up 2 bases and V 1 base, and 4 bases lay outside the gene matches. The CDR3 nucleotides read TGTGCCAGCAGCTTGTCAGGCGGGAGGGCCTACAATGAGCAGTTCTTC. Translated, it gives CASSLSGGRAYNEQFF.

This chain joins TRBV4-2 and TRBJ2-7, with D possibly being TRBD1 or TRBD2 (5 bases each). Germline V gene data show CDR1 as LGHNA and CDR2 as YNFKEQ. The V end lost 5 bases, the J end lost 0 bases, and 11 bases lay between the germline ends. The CDR3 has 14 residues. CDR3 sequence reads: CASSSGTVSYEQYF. The DNA for the CDR3 is TGTGCCAGCAGCTCCGGGACGGTCTCCTACGAGCAGTACTTC.

The chain joins TRBV28 to TRBJ1-6; no firm D call. From germline, CDR1 is MDHEN and CDR2 SYDVKM. V dropped 6 bases and J dropped 10 bases, with 13 bases sitting between them. The CDR3 is 13 residues long. The CDR3 protein is CASRGMIQSPLHF. The CDR3 DNA is TGTGCCAGCAGGGGGATGATCCAATCACCCCTCCACTTT. The whole variable domain, filled in from reference TRBV28 and TRBJ1-6, reads DVKVTQSSRYLVKRTGEKVFLECVQDMDHENMFWYRQDPGLGLRLIYFSYDVKMKEKGDIPEGYSVSREKKERFSLILESASTNQTSMYLCASRGMIQSPLHFGNGTRLTVT.

This clone was detected only a few times. Other nucleotide sequences in the sample specify the same CDR3. The chain is built from TRBV4-3 and TRBJ2-7, with TRBD1 matching 7 bases. V lost 0 bases and J lost 4; bases outside the gene matches: 0. Germline V gene sequence: CDR1 LGHNA, CDR2 YSLEER. This CDR3 contains 13 residues. Here the CDR3 reads CASSQDRGYEQYF. The CDR3 coding sequence is TGCGCCAGCAGCCAAGACAGGGGGTACGAGCAGTACTTC.

V is TRBV13 and J is TRBJ2-1, with 9 bases fitting TRBD1. CDR1 PRHDT and CDR2 FYEKMQ come from the germline V gene (reference sequence). With 7 bases clipped from V and 8 bases from J, the junction kept 18 bases outside the gene matches. The CDR3 consists of 17 residues. The CDR3 loop is CASTLTATGGLYDEQFF. The CDR3 nucleotides are TGTGCCAGCACATTAACAGCTACAGGGGGCCTCTATGATGAGCAGTTCTTC.

V usage is TRBV7-2 and J usage is TRBJ1-2; 8 nucleotides agree with TRBD1. J gave up 4 bases and V 2 bases, and 6 bases lay outside the gene matches. Germline CDR1 is SGHTA and CDR2 is FQGNSA. CDR3 length equals 15 residues. CDR3 coding DNA: TGTGCCAGCAGCTTAAGTGGGGACAGGTTCTATGGCTACACCTTC. Encoded protein: CASSLSGDRFYGYTF.

A single count supports this clone. This chain joins TRBV7-9 and TRBJ2-6; tentatively, D is TRBD1 (5 bases). The CDR3 loop spans 18 amino acids. CDR1 and CDR2 (germline): SEHNR, FQNEAQ (reference sequence). Deletions cut 2 bases from V and 0 bases from J, with 14 bases between. The CDR3 DNA reads TGTGCCAGCAGCTTACTGACAGCTGGTTACTCTGGGGCCAACGTCCTGACTTTC. It encodes CASSLLTAGYSGANVLTF.

Notes on this clone: Other DNA variants within this sample encode the same CDR3. The V gene is TRBV5-1, the J gene TRBJ2-5; 13 bases map to TRBD2. The CDR3 consists of 15 residues. Germline V gene data show CDR1 as SGHRS and CDR2 as YFSETQ. J gave up 2 bases and V 4 bases, and 2 bases lay outside the gene matches. CDR3 protein: CASSRGLAGQETQYF. In DNA form, the CDR3 reads TGCGCCAGCAGCAGGGGACTAGCGGGGCAAGAGACCCAGTACTTC.

This clone was recorded a few times. This chain connects TRBV2 to TRBJ1-1, with D unresolved. Trimming cost V 5 bases and J 0 bases, with 13 bases left between them. Germline V lookup: CDR1 SNHLY, CDR2 FYNNEI. This CDR3 is 15 amino acids long. The CDR3 DNA reads TGTGCCAGCAGTCCCCTTTCGGGGATGAACACTGAAGCTTTCTTT. Translated, it gives CASSPLSGMNTEAFF.

The chain has TRBV7-9 and TRBJ1-1; D call uncertain. Germline V gives CDR1 SEHNR, CDR2 FQNEAQ (reference sequence). V gave up 5 bases and J gave up 3 bases, with 16 bases separating them. This CDR3 comprises 15 residues. CDR3 amino acids: CASSLLVLKDTEAFF. CDR3 bases: TGTGCCAGCAGCCTCCTAGTCCTTAAAGACACTGAAGCTTTCTTT.

The rearrangement links TRBV18 to TRBJ1-6, with 10 bases aligning to TRBD1. The germline V gene encodes CDR1 KGHSH and CDR2 LQKENI. V was pared by 3 bases and J by 6 bases, with 2 bases of the junction left unmatched. The CDR3 totals 15 residues. The CDR3 loop is CASSPGQGVNSPLHF. Written as DNA, the CDR3 is TGTGCCAGCTCACCTGGACAGGGGGTTAATTCACCCCTCCACTTT. Full variable domain (remainder filled in from reference TRBV18 and TRBJ1-6): NAGVMQNPRHLVRRRGQEARLRCSPMKGHSHVYWYRQLPEEGLKFMVYLQKENIIDESGMPKERFSAEFPKEGPSILRIQQVVRGDSAAYFCASSPGQGVNSPLHFGNGTRLTVT.